Each of the 12 T cell receptor beta chains below was sequenced from the same sample in a study of Ad26.COV2.S vaccination and SARS-CoV-2 variants. Repertoires were generated with immunoSEQ multiplex PCR, while TCRdb's copy carries only in-frame clones and drops some. The table shows about 350,000 clones, with 80% to 90% occurring only once. The treatment: over 15 received Ad26.COV2.S at low or high dose, single or two shots; several received placebo; per-sample allocation not given. Sampling occurred on day 63 after the first vaccine or placebo injection. The sample consisted of peripheral blood, taken in a trial of Ad26.COV2.S vaccine versus placebo. The source is a person aged 18 to 59 who received the Ad26.COV2.S COVID-19 vaccine or a placebo.

The V call is TRBV4-3, the J call TRBJ2-3; perhaps TRBD1 as D (5 bases). Deletions cut 0 bases from V and 0 bases from J, with 10 bases between. The germline V gene encodes CDR1 LGHNA and CDR2 YSLEER. This CDR3 is 16 amino acids long. The CDR3 region is CASSQDPPGSTDTQYF. As DNA, the CDR3 is TGCGCCAGCAGCCAAGATCCCCCAGGGAGCACAGATACGCAGTATTTT.

The V and J genes are TRBV6-5 and TRBJ2-2, with TRBD1 matching 7 bases. V dropped 5 bases and J dropped 9; count of bases not matched to a gene: 9. Germline V lookup: CDR1 MNHEY, CDR2 SVGAGI. The CDR3 is 14 residues long. The CDR3 protein is CASSTGVMTRELFF. CDR3 coding DNA: TGTGCCAGCAGTACAGGGGTAATGACCCGGGAGCTGTTTTTT.

The chain employs TRBV9 and TRBJ2-7; 12 bases map to TRBD2. Trimming removed 0 bases from V and 0 bases from J; junction bases left unmatched: 7. CDR3 length: 18 amino acids. Germline CDR1 is SGDLS and CDR2 is YYNGEE. The CDR3: CASSVAPGLAGSSYEQYF. The CDR3 nucleotides are TGTGCCAGCAGCGTAGCTCCCGGACTAGCGGGGAGCTCCTACGAGCAGTACTTC.

The chain uses TRBV24-1 and TRBJ1-1; 8 positions match TRBD1. The CDR3 spans 15 residues. Germline V lookup: CDR1 KGHDR, CDR2 SFDVKD. V trimming: 7 bases; J trimming: 1 base; junction bases outside the gene matches: 7. The CDR3 spells CATRAGTGENTEAFF. CDR3 sequence (DNA): TGTGCCACCAGAGCCGGGACAGGCGAGAACACTGAAGCTTTCTTT.

The rearrangement uses TRBV28 and TRBJ2-1; tentatively, D is TRBD1 or TRBD2 (5 bases each). Trimming left V 5 bases short and J 15 bases short, with 14 bases between. Germline CDR1 is MDHEN and CDR2 is SYDVKM. CDR3 length: 11 amino acids. CDR3 amino acids: CASSGGPFRFF. Written as DNA, the CDR3 is TGTGCCAGCAGTGGGGGACCTTTTCGGTTCTTC.

The chain has TRBV4-3 and TRBJ2-1; D call uncertain. V lost 0 bases to trimming and J lost 10 bases, with 13 bases between them. This CDR3 has 14 residues. Germline CDR1 LGHNA, CDR2 YSLEER. CDR3 coding DNA: TGCGCCAGCAGCCAAGATTATATCCAGATCGAGCAGTTCTTC. Residues: CASSQDYIQIEQFF.

The chain recombines TRBV11-2 with TRBJ2-3; 9 bases line up with TRBD1. The CDR3 totals 18 residues. Germline loops: CDR1 SGHAT, CDR2 FQNNGV. Trimming took 4 bases from V and 0 from J; bases not matched to a gene: 11. The CDR3 sequence is CASSSYRGRLTSTDTQYF. CDR3 nucleotides: TGTGCCAGCAGCTCGTACAGGGGGCGCCTCACTAGCACAGATACGCAGTATTTT.

The CDR3 sequence is CASSQETGNTEAFF. CDR3 DNA: TGTGCCAGCAGCCAAGAAACAGGGAACACTGAAGCTTTCTTT. The V and J genes are TRBV14 and TRBJ1-1; tentatively, D is TRBD1 (5 bases). Germline V CDR1 and CDR2: SGHDN, FVKESK. Trimming shortened V by 0 bases and J by 1 base, and 6 bases separated the two germline ends. CDR3 length: 14 residues. The whole variable domain, filled in from reference TRBV14 and TRBJ1-1, reads EAGVTQFPSHSVIEKGQTVTLRCDPISGHDNLYWYRRVMGKEIKFLLHFVKESKQDESGMPNNRFLAERTGGTYSTLKVQPAELEDSGVYFCASSQETGNTEAFFGQGTRLTVV.

J is TRBJ2-1 and V is TRBV19, with TRBD1 matching 12 bases. Germline CDR1 reads LNHDA; CDR2 reads SQIVND (reference sequence). J lost 6 bases, V lost 5 bases, and 11 bases had no gene match. This CDR3 comprises 17 residues. CDR3 region: CASSSTTGTGGLNEQFF. CDR3 DNA sequence: TGTGCCAGTAGTTCGACCACCGGGACAGGGGGCCTCAATGAGCAGTTCTTC.

This chain connects TRBV28 to TRBJ2-7; perhaps TRBD2 as D (6 bases). V shed 6 bases and J shed 5 bases, with 17 bases lying between them. Germline CDR1 reads MDHEN; CDR2 reads SYDVKM. The CDR3 loop spans 14 amino acids. The CDR3 sequence is CASSPGTSSHEQYF. CDR3 sequence (DNA): TGTGCCAGCAGCCCCGGGACTTCCAGCCACGAGCAGTACTTC.

This chain joins TRBV7-2 and TRBJ2-3; 8 bases map to TRBD1. CDR3 size: 16 residues. The J segment lost 3 bases and the V segment lost 5 bases, leaving 10 bases of the junction unmatched. In germline, CDR1 is SGHTA, CDR2 FQGNSA. The CDR3 region has the DNA TGTGCCAGCAGCGCTCGGGGACAGGTGAAAACAGATACGCAGTATTTT. Amino acid sequence: CASSARGQVKTDTQYF.

The genes are TRBV24-1 and TRBJ2-5; a weak D match, TRBD1 (5 bases). V lost 4 bases to trimming and J lost 2 bases, with 13 bases between them. This CDR3 is 15 amino acids long. The V gene's germline CDR1 is KGHDR and CDR2 SFDVKD. Here the CDR3 reads CATSEDTGAQETQYF. CDR3 in DNA: TGTGCCACCAGTGAGGACACCGGAGCGCAAGAGACCCAGTACTTC.